This T cell receptor (beta chain) was documented in a study of blood T cell repertoires in COVID-19. Profiling relied on immunoSEQ multiplex PCR, and the TCRdb table lists in-frame clones only, not all of them. Here the sample spans 250,000 to 300,000 clones, roughly 90% being singletons. Germline lookup yields CDR1 MNHEY and CDR2 SVGAGI. CDR3 length: 14 residues. Germline trimming cut 11 bases from V and 0 bases from J; bases unmatched to any gene: 9. The gene calls are TRBV6-5 and TRBJ1-1; 7 nucleotides agree with TRBD1. The sequencing sample was made of peripheral blood. The origin of this receptor is a woman aged 50 to 60 who had recovered from COVID-19. The CDR3 sequence: CAARRGQLNTEAFF. The CDR3, as DNA: TGTGCCGCCCGTAGGGGGCAGTTGAACACTGAAGCTTTCTTT.